Below, 25 T cell receptor beta chains from the same sample are listed, as sequenced in a study of T-cell memory formation after mild COVID-19 (dated by TCRdb to the early 2020s). The library was produced with 5' RACE. Sequencing instrument: Illumina NovaSeq 6000. In-frame beta chains were kept once TCRdb had trimmed the public reads at Q25 with fastp and called clones with MiXCR. Rows are unified per CDR3 protein, each entry keeping the most common DNA and genes. Present in this sample are 200,000 to 250,000 distinct CDR3 sequences, roughly 10% of which were seen just once. Jointly, the top ten make up 22% of the sample. The sample was PBMCs or a T cell subset sorted from them (not recorded which). The receptors here all came from a man aged 18 to 30 who had mild COVID-19 (a few samples of this study predate the infection). The sample titles of this study are shuffled in the database, so cell type and time point are left out; the donor was told from shared clones.

The rearrangement links TRBV27 to TRBJ1-1, with D uncertain. The CDR3 has 13 amino acids. The germline V gene encodes CDR1 MNHEY and CDR2 SMNVEV (reference sequence). The ends were cut back, 7 bases at V and 5 bases at J, with 14 bases in the middle. The CDR3 nucleotides are TGTGCCAGCACCATGACCCGGGGAACTGAAGCTTTCTTT. Its translation is CASTMTRGTEAFF.

This clonotype was found a few times. V usage is TRBV7-2 and J usage is TRBJ1-5; D unclear. CDR3 size: 16 residues. The germline V and J ends were trimmed by 1 base and 0 bases, with 10 bases remaining between them. Per germline, CDR1 SGHTA and CDR2 FQGNSA. The DNA for the CDR3 is TGTGCCAGCAGCTTAGTCGGATCTCATAGCAATCAGCCCCAGCATTTT. Protein sequence: CASSLVGSHSNQPQHF.

V and J are TRBV12-3 or TRBV12-4 and TRBJ1-2; D is ambiguous. Trimming removed 3 bases from V and 7 bases from J, with 12 bases in between. The CDR3 consists of 13 residues. The CDR3 loop reads CASSFKGIPGYTF. The CDR3 nucleotides read TGTGCCAGCAGTTTTAAGGGTATACCTGGCTACACCTTC.

This clonotype has ten or more counts. CDR3: CASSLGVSTGELFF. The DNA of the CDR3 is TGTGCCAGCAGCTTAGGAGTTTCCACCGGGGAGCTGTTTTTT. J is TRBJ2-2 and V is TRBV7-2; D unresolved. The germline V and J ends were trimmed by 1 base and 4 bases, with 7 bases remaining between them. Germline V CDR1 and CDR2: SGHTA, FQGNSA. The CDR3 is 14 residues long.

The chain combines TRBV3-1 with TRBJ2-3; the match to TRBD2 covers 8 bases. The germline CDR1 and CDR2 sequences are LGHDT and YNNKEL (reference sequence). V dropped 4 bases and J dropped 2; count of bases not matched to a gene: 8. The CDR3 consists of 16 residues. Here the CDR3 DNA reads TGTGCCAGCAGCCCAGGGGCGGGGGGCAACACAGATACGCAGTATTTT. Its translation is CASSPGAGGNTDTQYF.

This clonotype has more than one count but fewer than ten. The chain is built from TRBV18 and TRBJ2-7; 9 nucleotides agree with TRBD1. The CDR3 extends over 15 amino acids. Germline assignment: CDR1 KGHSH and CDR2 LQKENI. With V trimmed by 6 bases and J by 2 bases, 8 bases remained unmatched. In nucleotides, the CDR3 is TGTGCCAGCTCCCCATCGACAGGGGGTACCTACGAGCAGTACTTC. It encodes CASSPSTGGTYEQYF.

The chain recombines TRBV4-3 with TRBJ2-2; 9 positions agree with TRBD2. This CDR3 is built from 17 residues. Per germline, CDR1 LGHNA and CDR2 YSLEER. The J segment lost 5 bases and the V segment lost 4 bases, leaving 11 bases of the junction unmatched. CDR3 nucleotide sequence: TGCGCCAGCAGCCCCTCGGTGCGTCTAGCGGGGACCGGGGAGCTGTTTTTT. This gives the protein CASSPSVRLAGTGELFF.

This clonotype was recorded a few times. This chain connects TRBV14 to TRBJ1-2; unclear D gene. The CDR3 is 14 amino acids. Germline V gene lookup returns CDR1 SGHDN and CDR2 FVKESK. V lost 0 bases, J lost 7 bases, and 12 bases lay in between. The CDR3 DNA sequence: TGTGCCAGCAGCCAAGATCGGGGTCTTACTGGCTACACCTTC. Translation: CASSQDRGLTGYTF. The full variable domain, rest sourced from reference TRBV14 and TRBJ1-2, is EAGVTQFPSHSVIEKGQTVTLRCDPISGHDNLYWYRRVMGKEIKFLLHFVKESKQDESGMPNNRFLAERTGGTYSTLKVQPAELEDSGVYFCASSQDRGLTGYTFGSGTRLTVV.

The chain is built from TRBV6-5 and TRBJ1-5; D might be TRBD1 (5 bases). V lost 6 bases and J lost 5, with 17 bases in between. The CDR3 sequence is 15 residues long. Germline V gene sequence: CDR1 MNHEY, CDR2 SVGAGI. The CDR3 region has the DNA TGTGCCAGCAGCCCACGGGGCAACCAATATCAGCCCCAGCATTTT. Residues: CASSPRGNQYQPQHF.

The CDR3 spells CASSQDPGAYEQYF. The DNA of the CDR3 is TGCGCCAGCAGCCAAGACCCGGGGGCCTACGAGCAGTACTTC. The chain uses TRBV4-3 and TRBJ2-7; TRBD2 might be the D (6 bases). The CDR3 runs 14 residues. V gave up 0 bases and J gave up 2 bases, with 8 bases separating them. Germline V gene sequence: CDR1 LGHNA, CDR2 YSLEER.

This clonotype was detected only a few times. The chain joins TRBV29-1 to TRBJ2-7; tentatively, D is TRBD1 (6 bases). The germline V gene encodes CDR1 SQVTM and CDR2 ANQGSEA. V gave up 5 bases and J gave up 4 bases, with 12 bases separating them. The CDR3 extends over 12 amino acids. The CDR3 nucleotides read TGCAGCGTTACCGGACAGAGTTACGAGCAGTACTTC. This encodes CSVTGQSYEQYF.

This clonotype showed up just a few times. This chain links TRBV6-1 with TRBJ2-3; 12 bases agree with TRBD2. The CDR3 is made up of 17 amino acids. V lost 4 bases to trimming and J lost 3 bases; unmatched junction nucleotides: 8. The germline CDR1 and CDR2 sequences are MNHNS and SASEGT. DNA for the CDR3: TGTGCCAGCAGTGGTGGACTAGCGGGGTGGTCTACAGATACGCAGTATTTT. It is translated as CASSGGLAGWSTDTQYF.

This clonotype turned up a few times. This chain connects TRBV5-1 to TRBJ2-5; D is perhaps TRBD2 (5 bases). Germline V gene lookup returns CDR1 SGHRS and CDR2 YFSETQ. V shed 0 bases and J shed 2 bases, with 17 bases lying between them. This CDR3 has 17 amino acids. Written as DNA, the CDR3 is TGCGCCAGCAGCTTGGGCCCCCGGGGTTATTTGCAAGAGACCCAGTACTTC. It specifies CASSLGPRGYLQETQYF. The variable domain in full, completed from reference TRBV5-1 and TRBJ2-5, reads KAGVTQTPRYLIKTRGQQVTLSCSPISGHRSVSWYQQTPGQGLQFLFEYFSETQRNKGNFPGRFSGRQFSNSRSEMNVSTLELGDSALYLCASSLGPRGYLQETQYFGPGTRLLVL.

The J gene is TRBJ2-7, the V gene TRBV4-1; D uncertain. Germline V gene data show CDR1 as MGHRA and CDR2 as YSYEKL. The CDR3 is made up of 15 amino acids. The V and J ends lost 3 bases and 0 bases respectively, with 12 bases between them. The CDR3 here is CASSQPRASSYEQYF. Written as DNA, the CDR3 is TGCGCCAGCAGCCAGCCAAGGGCCAGCTCCTACGAGCAGTACTTC.

The V call is TRBV12-3 or TRBV12-4, the J call TRBJ2-7, with D unresolved. The CDR3 sequence is 14 residues long. V was trimmed by 5 bases and J by 8 bases, leaving 19 bases between them. CDR3 loop: CASSPSGLSLKQYF. The DNA of the CDR3 is TGTGCCAGCAGTCCGAGTGGGCTCTCGTTGAAGCAGTACTTC.

With respect to this clonotype: At one of its ends the junction is not consistent with the germline gene, which may arise from a read error. The genes are TRBV12-3 or TRBV12-4 and TRBJ2-7; D is possibly TRBD1 or TRBD2 (6 bases each). This CDR3 has 12 residues. CDR3 sequence: CASSLDPGAARF. In DNA form, the CDR3 reads TGTGCCAGCAGTCTCGACCCGGGGGCCGCGCGTTTC.

A note on this clonotype: This may come from a read error, since a much larger clone is one base off. V gene TRBV20-1 combines with J gene TRBJ1-3, with TRBD1 identical over 8 bases. Germline V gives CDR1 DFQATT, CDR2 SNEGSKA (reference sequence). The CDR3 has 19 amino acids. The CDR3 loop reads CSATEVAGGGWASGDTIYF. The CDR3 nucleotides are TGCAGTGCCACCGAAGTCGCAGGGGGCGGATGGGCCTCTGGAGACACCATATATTTT.

This chain joins TRBV5-6 and TRBJ1-2; the D gene is possibly TRBD1 (6 bases). Between the trimmed V and J ends, which lost 4 bases and 4 bases, there was a span of 14 bases. The CDR3 consists of 14 residues. CDR1 SGHDT and CDR2 YYEEEE come from the germline V gene. CDR3 sequence reads: CASSPTGRGYGYTF. The CDR3 DNA reads TGTGCCAGCAGCCCGACTGGCAGGGGCTATGGCTACACCTTC.

This clonotype was seen more than once but under ten times. The J gene is TRBJ2-3, the V gene TRBV5-4; 7 bases agree with TRBD2. Per germline, CDR1 SGHNT and CDR2 YYREEE (reference sequence). J gave up 4 bases and V 3 bases, and 8 bases lay outside the gene matches. This CDR3 comprises 15 residues. The CDR3 DNA reads as TGTGCCAGCAGCTCGAACTCCCGGGGGGCAGATACGCAGTATTTT. This codes for CASSSNSRGADTQYF. The full variable domain, in which reference TRBV5-4 and TRBJ2-3 provide the parts outside the CDR3, is ETGVTQSPTHLIKTRGQQVTLRCSSQSGHNTVSWYQQALGQGPQFIFQYYREEENGRGNFPPRFSGLQFPNYSSELNVNALELDDSALYLCASSSNSRGADTQYFGPGTRLTVL.

This clonotype was counted at least ten times. The chain combines TRBV3-1 with TRBJ2-5; D call uncertain. Germline values: CDR1 LGHDT, CDR2 YNNKEL (reference sequence). Trimming took off 4 bases at V and 7 bases at J, with 22 bases between the two ends. The CDR3 length is 16 residues. CDR3 nucleotides: TGTGCCAGCAGCCCTCCCGCTGGTGGCTTCCTCGGGACCCAGTACTTC. Its translation: CASSPPAGGFLGTQYF.

This clonotype was recorded at least ten times. V and J are TRBV7-2 and TRBJ2-2; 8 nucleotides agree with TRBD1. The CDR3 is 17 amino acids. The germline gives CDR1 SGHTA, CDR2 FQGNSA. The V and J ends lost 4 bases and 0 bases, in that order; junction bases with no gene match: 7. The CDR3 DNA is TGTGCCAGCAGCTCCGGAAGACAGGGGACGAACACCGGGGAGCTGTTTTTT. This codes for CASSSGRQGTNTGELFF. The full variable domain, in which reference TRBV7-2 and TRBJ2-2 provide the parts outside the CDR3, is GAGVSQSPSNKVTEKGKDVELRCDPISGHTALYWYRQSLGQGLEFLIYFQGNSAPDKSGLPSDRFSAERTGGSVSTLTIQRTQQEDSAVYLCASSSGRQGTNTGELFFGEGSRLTVL.

The chain recombines TRBV7-3 with TRBJ1-1; 7 positions agree with TRBD1. V lost 5 bases to trimming and J lost 1 base; unmatched junction nucleotides: 4. In germline, CDR1 is SGHTA, CDR2 FQGTGA. This CDR3 spans 14 amino acids. CDR3: CASSQDRKNTEAFF. In nucleotides, the CDR3 is TGTGCCAGCAGCCAGGACAGGAAGAACACTGAAGCTTTCTTT.

Many counts were recorded for this clonotype. The rearrangement uses TRBV11-1 and TRBJ2-1, with TRBD2 identical over 9 bases. V was pared by 4 bases and J by 4 bases, with 23 bases of the junction left unmatched. The germline V gene encodes CDR1 SGHAT and CDR2 FQDESV (reference sequence). There are 21 residues in the CDR3. The CDR3 nucleotides read TGTGCCAGCAGCTCACCAAGGCCCGGGACAGATCTAGCGGGGACTTACAATGAGCAGTTCTTC. Translated: CASSSPRPGTDLAGTYNEQFF.

This clonotype has just a few counts. As DNA, the CDR3 is TGTGCCAGCAGTTTCGCAGGACCATACACTGAAGCTTTCTTT. Translating gives CASSFAGPYTEAFF. The V gene is TRBV12-3 or TRBV12-4, the J gene TRBJ1-1; D is unresolved. V was shortened by 3 bases and J by 3 bases, with 11 bases between the two germline ends. There are 14 residues in the CDR3.

The rearrangement joins TRBV4-1 to TRBJ1-5; maybe TRBD1 (6 bases). Trimming shortened V by 4 bases and J by 7 bases, and 17 bases separated the two germline ends. The CDR3 totals 15 residues. In germline, CDR1 is MGHRA, CDR2 YSYEKL. The CDR3 sequence is CASSPPAGAQQPQHF. The CDR3 nucleotides are TGCGCCAGCAGCCCCCCGGCGGGGGCCCAACAGCCCCAGCATTTT.